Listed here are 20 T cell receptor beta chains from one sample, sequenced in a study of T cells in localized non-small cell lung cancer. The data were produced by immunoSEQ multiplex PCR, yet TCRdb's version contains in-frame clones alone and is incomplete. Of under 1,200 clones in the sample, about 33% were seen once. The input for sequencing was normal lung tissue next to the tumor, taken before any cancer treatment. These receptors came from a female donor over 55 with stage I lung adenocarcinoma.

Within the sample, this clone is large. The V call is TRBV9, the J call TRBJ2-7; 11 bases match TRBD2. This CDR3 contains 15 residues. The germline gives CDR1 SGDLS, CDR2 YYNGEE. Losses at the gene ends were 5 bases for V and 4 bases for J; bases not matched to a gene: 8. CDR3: CASSEVASGRYEQYF. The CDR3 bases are TGTGCCAGCAGTGAAGTGGCTAGCGGGAGGTACGAGCAGTACTTC. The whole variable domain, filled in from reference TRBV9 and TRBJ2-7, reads DSGVTQTPKHLITATGQRVTLRCSPRSGDLSVYWYQQSLDQGLQFLIQYYNGEERAKGNILERFSAQQFPDLHSELNLSSLELGDSALYFCASSEVASGRYEQYFGPGTRLTVT.

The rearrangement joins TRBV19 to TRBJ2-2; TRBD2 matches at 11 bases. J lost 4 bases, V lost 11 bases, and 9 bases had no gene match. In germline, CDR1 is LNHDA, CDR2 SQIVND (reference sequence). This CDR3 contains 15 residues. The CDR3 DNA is TGTGCCTGCACCAGGACTAGCGGGTTCACCGGGGAGCTGTTTTTT. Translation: CACTRTSGFTGELFF.

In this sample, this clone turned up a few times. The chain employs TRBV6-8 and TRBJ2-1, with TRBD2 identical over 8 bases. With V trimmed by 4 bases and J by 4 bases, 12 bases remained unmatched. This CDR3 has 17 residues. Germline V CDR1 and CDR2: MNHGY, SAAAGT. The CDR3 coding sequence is TGTGCCAGCAGTTGGGGGGGTACGGGACTAGGGTACAATGAGCAGTTCTTC. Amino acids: CASSWGGTGLGYNEQFF.

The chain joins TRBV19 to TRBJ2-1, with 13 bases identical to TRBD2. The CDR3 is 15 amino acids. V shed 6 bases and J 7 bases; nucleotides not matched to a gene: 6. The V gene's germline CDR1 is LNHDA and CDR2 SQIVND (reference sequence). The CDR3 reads CASRQGLAGPNEQFF. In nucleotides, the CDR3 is TGTGCCAGTAGGCAGGGACTAGCGGGACCGAATGAGCAGTTCTTC.

DNA for the CDR3: TGCAGCGTTGCGGGACAGGGCTATGGCTACACCTTC. It translates to CSVAGQGYGYTF. The J gene is TRBJ1-2, the V gene TRBV29-1; 9 bases match TRBD1. Germline assignment: CDR1 SQVTM and CDR2 ANQGSEA. The J segment lost 4 bases and the V segment lost 4 bases, leaving 1 base of the junction unmatched. CDR3 length: 12 residues.

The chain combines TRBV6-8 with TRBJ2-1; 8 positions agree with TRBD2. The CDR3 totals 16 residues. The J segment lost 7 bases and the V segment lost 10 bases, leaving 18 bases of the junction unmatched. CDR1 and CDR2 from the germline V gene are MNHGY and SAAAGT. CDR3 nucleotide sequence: TGTGCCATCACACCATCACCTGTAGCGGGACGGAATGAGCAGTTCTTC. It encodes CAITPSPVAGRNEQFF.

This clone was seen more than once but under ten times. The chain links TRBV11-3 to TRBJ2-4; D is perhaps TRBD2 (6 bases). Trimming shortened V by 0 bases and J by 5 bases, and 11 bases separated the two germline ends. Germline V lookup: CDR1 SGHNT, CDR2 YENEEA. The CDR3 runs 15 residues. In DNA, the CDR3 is TGTGCCAGCAGCTTAGAATACGGGAGCGAAAACATTCAGTACTTC. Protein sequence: CASSLEYGSENIQYF.

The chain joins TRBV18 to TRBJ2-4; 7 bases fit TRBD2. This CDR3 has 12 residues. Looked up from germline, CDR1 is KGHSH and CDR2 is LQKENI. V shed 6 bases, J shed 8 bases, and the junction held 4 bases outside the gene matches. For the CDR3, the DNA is TGTGCCAGCTCGACCAGCGGGGACATTCAGTACTTC. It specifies CASSTSGDIQYF. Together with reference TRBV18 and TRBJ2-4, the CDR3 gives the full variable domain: NAGVMQNPRHLVRRRGQEARLRCSPMKGHSHVYWYRQLPEEGLKFMVYLQKENIIDESGMPKERFSAEFPKEGPSILRIQQVVRGDSAAYFCASSTSGDIQYFGAGTRLSVL.

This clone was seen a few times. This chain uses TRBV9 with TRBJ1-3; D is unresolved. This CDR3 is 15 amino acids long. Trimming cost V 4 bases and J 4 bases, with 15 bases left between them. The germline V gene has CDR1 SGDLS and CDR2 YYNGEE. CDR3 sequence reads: CASSPHLAKGNTIYF. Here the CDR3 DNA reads TGTGCCAGCAGCCCCCACCTAGCTAAGGGAAACACCATATATTTT.

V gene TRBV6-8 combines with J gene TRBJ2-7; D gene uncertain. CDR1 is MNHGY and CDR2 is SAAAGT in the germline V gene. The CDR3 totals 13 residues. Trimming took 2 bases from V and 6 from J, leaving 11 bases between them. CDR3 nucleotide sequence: TGTGCCAGCAGTTACCGTTTCGGGTCCGAGCAGTACTTC. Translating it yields CASSYRFGSEQYF.

CDR3 nucleotide sequence: TGTGCCAGCAGCGCTCCTGAACAAGAGACCCAGTACTTC. This sequence encodes CASSAPEQETQYF. This rearrangement joins TRBV6-7 to TRBJ2-5; D gene uncertain. TRBV6-7 is treated as an ORF (open reading frame) with a function not yet certain. There are 13 residues in the CDR3. Trimming took 6 bases from V and 2 from J, leaving 10 bases between them.

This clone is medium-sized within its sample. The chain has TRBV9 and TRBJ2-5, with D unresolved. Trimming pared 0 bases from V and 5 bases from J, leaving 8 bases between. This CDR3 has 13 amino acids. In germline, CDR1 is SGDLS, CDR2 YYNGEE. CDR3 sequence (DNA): TGTGCCAGCAGCGTAGTAAGTTTGGAGACCCAGTACTTC. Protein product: CASSVVSLETQYF.

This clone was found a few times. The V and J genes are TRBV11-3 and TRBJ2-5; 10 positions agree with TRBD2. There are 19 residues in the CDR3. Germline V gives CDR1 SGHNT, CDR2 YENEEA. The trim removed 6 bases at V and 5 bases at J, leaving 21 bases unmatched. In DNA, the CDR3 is TGTGCCAGCAGTCATTCATATCCTAGCGGGAGACAGGTATGGGAGACCCAGTACTTC. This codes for CASSHSYPSGRQVWETQYF.

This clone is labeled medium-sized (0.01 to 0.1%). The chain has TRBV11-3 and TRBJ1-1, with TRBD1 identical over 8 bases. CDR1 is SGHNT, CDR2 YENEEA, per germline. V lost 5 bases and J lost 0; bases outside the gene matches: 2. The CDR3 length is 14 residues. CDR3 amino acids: CASSNRGMNTEAFF. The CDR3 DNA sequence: TGTGCCAGCAGCAACAGGGGGATGAACACTGAAGCTTTCTTT. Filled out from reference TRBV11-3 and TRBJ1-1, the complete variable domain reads EAGVVQSPRYKIIEKKQPVAFWCNPISGHNTLYWYLQNLGQGPELLIRYENEEAVDDSQLPKDRFSAERLKGVDSTLKIQPAELGDSAVYLCASSNRGMNTEAFFGQGTRLTVV.

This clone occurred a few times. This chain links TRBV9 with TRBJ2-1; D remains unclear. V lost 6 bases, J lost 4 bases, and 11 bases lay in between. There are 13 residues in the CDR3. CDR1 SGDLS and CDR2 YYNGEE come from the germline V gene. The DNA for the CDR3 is TGTGCCAGCAACGAGGTAATGTACAATGAGCAGTTCTTC. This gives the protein CASNEVMYNEQFF.

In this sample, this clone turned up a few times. In DNA form, the CDR3 reads TGTGCCAGCAGTGGAGCTTTGGGGGGCCGGACTGAAGCTTTCTTT. This translates into CASSGALGGRTEAFF. The V call is TRBV6-8, the J call TRBJ1-1; TRBD1 might be the D (6 bases). From germline, CDR1 is MNHGY and CDR2 SAAAGT. V was cut by 5 bases and J by 5 bases, with 18 bases left in between. This CDR3 region has 15 residues.

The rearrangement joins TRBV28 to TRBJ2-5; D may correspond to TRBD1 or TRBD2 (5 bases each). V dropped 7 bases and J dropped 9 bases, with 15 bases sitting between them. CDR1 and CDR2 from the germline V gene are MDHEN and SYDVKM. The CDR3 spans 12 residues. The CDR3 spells CASTSGTSSQYF. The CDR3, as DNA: TGTGCCAGCACCTCCGGGACGTCGTCCCAGTACTTC.

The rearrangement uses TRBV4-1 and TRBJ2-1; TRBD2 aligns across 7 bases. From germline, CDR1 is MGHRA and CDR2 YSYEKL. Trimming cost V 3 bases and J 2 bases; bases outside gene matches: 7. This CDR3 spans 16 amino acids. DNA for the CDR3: TGCGCCAGCAGCCACGATCTAGCGGATACCTACAATGAGCAGTTCTTC. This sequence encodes CASSHDLADTYNEQFF.

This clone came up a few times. The CDR3 DNA reads as TGCAGCGTTTTGGGCTCTAGCGTCACTAGCACAGATACGCAGTATTTT. It translates to CSVLGSSVTSTDTQYF. J is TRBJ2-3 and V is TRBV29-1; D might be TRBD2 (6 bases). From germline, CDR1 is SQVTM and CDR2 ANQGSEA. The CDR3 has 16 residues. V was pared by 5 bases and J by 0 bases, with 18 bases between.

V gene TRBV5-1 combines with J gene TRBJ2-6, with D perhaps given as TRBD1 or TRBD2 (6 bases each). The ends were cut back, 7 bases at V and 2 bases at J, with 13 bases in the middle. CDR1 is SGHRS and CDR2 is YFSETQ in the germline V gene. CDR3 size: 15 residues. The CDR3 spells CASGVGGPGANVLTF. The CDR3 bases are TGCGCCAGCGGTGTGGGGGGCCCTGGGGCCAACGTCCTGACTTTC.